This is a list of T cell receptor beta chains from one sample in a study of shared clonotypes between healthy human individuals. TCRdb's copy holds only in-frame clones and misses some; the assay was immunoSEQ multiplex PCR. The sample has approximately 2.1 million clones; approximately 93% are singletons. Material for sequencing was naive CD4+ T cells from PBMCs. These receptors were taken from a man between 18 and 35 years old in good health. Some clones in this sample may be carry-over from other donors' samples. The CDR3 runs from the conserved cysteine through the conserved F or W. D genes are given only for firm matches. Some rows have no size entry. The others give once, few or many, or a class for an expanded clone.

V gene	clone size	D gene	J gene	CDR3 protein	CDR3 DNA
TRBV7-9	NA	NA	TRBJ1-1	CASSLRKVLNTEAFF	TGTGCCAGCAGCCTACGAAAGGTTCTTAACACTGAAGCTTTCTTT
TRBV7-6	NA	NA	TRBJ2-5	CASSSLEERETQYF	TGTGCCAGCAGCTCCTTAGAGGAGCGAGAGACCCAGTACTTC
TRBV5-1	NA	NA	TRBJ2-3	CASSFLERRSTDTQYF	TGCGCCAGCAGCTTTCTAGAGCGGCGAAGCACAGATACGCAGTATTTT
TRBV6-5	once	NA	TRBJ1-5	CASSPLPGNNQPQHF	TGTGCCAGCAGTCCCCTCCCAGGCAACAATCAGCCCCAGCATTTT
TRBV29-1	NA	TRBD1	TRBJ1-2	CSVPSRDRAGNYGYTF	TGCAGCGTTCCGTCCCGGGACAGGGCTGGAAACTATGGCTACACCTTC
TRBV4-1	NA	NA	TRBJ2-5	CASSRDGTTGETQYF	TGCGCCAGCAGCCGTGACGGGACCACCGGGGAGACCCAGTACTTC
TRBV27	NA	NA	TRBJ1-3	CASSRRGGSASGNTIYF	TGTGCCAGCAGTCGGAGAGGGGGTTCTGCCTCTGGAAACACCATATATTTT
TRBV5-1	NA	NA	TRBJ2-5	CASSTSSGGSGETQYF	TGCGCCAGCAGCACATCCTCGGGTGGGAGCGGGGAGACCCAGTACTTC
TRBV6-5	once	NA	TRBJ2-5	CASSYSGLFQETQYF	TGTGCCAGCAGTTATTCTGGACTATTTCAAGAGACCCAGTACTTC
TRBV9	NA	TRBD1	TRBJ2-6	CASSRDRGSGANVLTF	TGTGCCAGCAGCCGGGACAGGGGATCTGGGGCCAACGTCCTGACTTTC
TRBV4-3	NA	NA	TRBJ2-1	CASSQDEWGTVYNEQFF	TGCGCCAGCAGCCAAGATGAATGGGGGACTGTGTACAATGAGCAGTTCTTC
TRBV7-8	NA	NA	TRBJ2-5	CASSLGQVLYGETQYF	TGTGCCAGCAGCTTAGGGCAGGTGTTATACGGAGAGACCCAGTACTTC
TRBV28	NA	NA	TRBJ1-4	CASTKFAAEGNEKLFF	TGTGCCAGCACCAAGTTTGCGGCGGAAGGCAATGAAAAACTGTTTTTT
TRBV5-1	NA	TRBD2	TRBJ2-7	CASSFPGLAGEQYF	TGCGCCAGCAGCTTCCCGGGACTAGCGGGAGAGCAGTACTTC
TRBV2	NA	TRBD2	TRBJ2-1	CASAGTSGRTDNEQFF	TGTGCCAGCGCCGGGACTAGCGGGAGAACGGACAATGAGCAGTTCTTC
TRBV19	NA	NA	TRBJ2-1	CASSIAPSSYNEQFF	TGTGCCAGTAGTATTGCACCAAGCTCCTACAATGAGCAGTTCTTC
TRBV18	few	TRBD1	TRBJ1-5	CASSLDRDPGTQHF	TGTGCCAGCTCTCTCGACAGGGACCCGGGGACCCAGCATTTT
TRBV30	once	NA	TRBJ1-6	CAWTGPLIDSPLHF	TGTGCCTGGACCGGACCGCTGATTGATTCACCCCTCCACTTT
TRBV27	NA	NA	TRBJ1-5	CASSFSRGNQPQHF	TGTGCCAGCAGTTTCTCCCGGGGCAATCAGCCCCAGCATTTT
TRBV6-5	NA	NA	TRBJ2-5	CASRRTVQETQYF	TGTGCCAGCAGAAGGACAGTCCAAGAGACCCAGTACTTC
TRBV11-2	once	NA	TRBJ2-7	CASTPRNSYEQYF	TGTGCCAGCACCCCCCGGAACTCCTACGAGCAGTACTTC
TRBV28	NA	NA	TRBJ2-7	CASSLGVGEQYF	TGTGCCAGCAGTTTAGGGGTAGGCGAGCAGTACTTC
TRBV5-1	NA	TRBD1	TRBJ1-5	CASSRQGLNQPQHF	TGCGCCAGCAGCCGACAGGGGCTGAATCAGCCCCAGCATTTT
TRBV28	NA	NA	TRBJ1-5	CASSLVTYPNQPQHF	TGTGCCAGCAGTTTAGTGACATATCCCAATCAGCCCCAGCATTTT
TRBV19	once	NA	TRBJ2-3	CASSAGRGDTQYF	TGTGCCAGTAGTGCCGGTAGGGGAGATACGCAGTATTTT
TRBV28	NA	NA	TRBJ2-7	CASTIMGFPSSYEQYF	TGTGCCAGCACTATTATGGGGTTTCCGAGCTCCTACGAGCAGTACTTC
TRBV15	NA	TRBD1	TRBJ1-2	CATSRDKEGAGGYTF	TGTGCCACCAGCAGAGATAAGGAGGGGGCGGGTGGCTACACCTTC
TRBV28	once	TRBD2	TRBJ2-3	CASSSPGGAVDTQYF	TGTGCCAGCAGTTCCCCGGGAGGGGCTGTGGATACGCAGTATTTT
TRBV19	NA	NA	TRBJ1-1	CATQGYGNTEAFF	TGTGCCACACAGGGTTATGGGAACACTGAAGCTTTCTTT
TRBV28	once	NA	TRBJ2-3	CATRVAKTDTQYF	TGTGCCACCCGGGTGGCGAAAACAGATACGCAGTATTTT
TRBV7-2	NA	TRBD2	TRBJ2-7	CASSSPRLAWEQYF	TGTGCCAGCAGCTCCCCAAGACTAGCCTGGGAGCAGTACTTC
TRBV4-3	NA	NA	TRBJ1-2	CASSLGAGNYGYTF	TGCGCCAGCAGCCTAGGTGCAGGGAACTATGGCTACACCTTC
TRBV30	NA	NA	TRBJ2-2	CAWSVILLVRVSGELFF	TGTGCCTGGAGTGTAATTCTCCTTGTACGAGTCTCCGGGGAGCTGTTTTTT
TRBV5-1	NA	TRBD1	TRBJ2-7	CASSLARDRGFHEQYF	TGCGCCAGCAGCTTGGCCCGGGACAGGGGGTTCCACGAGCAGTACTTC
TRBV9	NA	TRBD1	TRBJ2-2	CASSAGQRNTGELFF	TGTGCCAGCAGCGCGGGACAGCGAAACACCGGGGAGCTGTTTTTT
TRBV29-1	NA	NA	TRBJ1-2	CSVEDLRPAYGYTF	TGCAGCGTTGAAGATTTAAGGCCGGCCTATGGCTACACCTTC
TRBV11-3	NA	NA	TRBJ2-7	CASSPGELATEQYF	TGTGCCAGCAGCCCGGGAGAACTAGCCACCGAGCAGTACTTC
TRBV2	NA	NA	TRBJ2-2	CASRVQAGELFF	TGTGCCAGCAGGGTCCAGGCCGGGGAGCTGTTTTTT
TRBV4-1	NA	NA	TRBJ1-5	CASSQERTDSYQPQHF	TGCGCCAGCAGCCAAGAGCGTACGGACAGTTATCAGCCCCAGCATTTT
TRBV28	NA	NA	TRBJ1-2	CASSPIANYGYTF	TGTGCCAGCTCTCCTATAGCTAACTATGGCTACACCTTC
TRBV5-1	NA	NA	TRBJ2-7	CASSGATGALSYEQYF	TGCGCCAGCAGCGGAGCGACAGGCGCCCTTTCCTACGAGCAGTACTTC
TRBV5-4	NA	NA	TRBJ1-2	CASSISADGNYGYTF	TGTGCCAGCAGCATCTCAGCGGACGGGAACTATGGCTACACCTTC
TRBV7-3	NA	NA	TRBJ2-1	CASSLPGNSGNEQFF	TGTGCCAGCAGCTTACCGGGGAATAGTGGAAATGAGCAGTTCTTC
TRBV6-1	NA	NA	TRBJ1-2	CASSEAYGGAGGYTF	TGTGCCAGCAGTGAAGCGTATGGAGGGGCGGGCGGCTACACCTTC
TRBV30	NA	NA	TRBJ2-7	CAWSPGTLFYEQYF	TGTGCCTGGAGTCCCGGGACCCTCTTCTACGAGCAGTACTTC
TRBV5-1	NA	NA	TRBJ1-5	CASSLAGGQNQPQHF	TGCGCCAGCAGCTTGGCGGGGGGGCAGAATCAGCCCCAGCATTTT
TRBV2	NA	NA	TRBJ2-1	CASSGTGGAGEQFF	TGTGCCAGCAGTGGGACCGGCGGCGCGGGTGAGCAGTTCTTC
TRBV5-1	NA	NA	TRBJ2-2	CASSFPGPPPGELFF	TGCGCCAGCAGCTTTCCGGGACCCCCTCCCGGGGAGCTGTTTTTT
TRBV11-3	NA	NA	TRBJ1-4	CASSRESPGEKLFF	TGTGCCAGCAGCCGAGAAAGTCCAGGCGAAAAACTGTTTTTT
TRBV7-8	NA	NA	TRBJ1-2	CASSQTTGPPHSGGYTF	TGTGCCAGCAGCCAAACAACCGGACCCCCGCACTCCGGTGGCTACACCTTC
TRBV9	NA	TRBD2	TRBJ2-5	CASSVGEGETQYF	TGTGCCAGCAGCGTAGGGGAGGGGGAGACCCAGTACTTC
TRBV7-9	NA	NA	TRBJ1-4	CASSLGAGRGEKLFF	TGTGCCAGCAGCTTAGGTGCAGGACGGGGTGAAAAACTGTTTTTT
TRBV27	NA	NA	TRBJ2-5	CASKEGGAEETQYF	TGTGCCAGCAAAGAAGGGGGAGCGGAAGAGACCCAGTACTTC
TRBV21-1	NA	NA	TRBJ1-5	CASSSPKNRGYNQPQHF	TGTGCCAGCAGCTCTCCCAAAAACAGGGGATACAATCAGCCCCAGCATTTT
TRBV28	NA	NA	TRBJ1-2	CASSLRGFDGYTF	TGTGCCAGCAGTTTACGGGGATTTGATGGCTACACCTTC
TRBV11-2	NA	TRBD2	TRBJ2-2	CASSKLAGVGTGELFF	TGTGCCAGCAGCAAACTAGCGGGAGTAGGCACCGGGGAGCTGTTTTTT
TRBV6-6	NA	NA	TRBJ1-5	CASRMTTRTQPQHF	TGTGCCAGCAGGATGACCACTAGAACTCAGCCCCAGCATTTT
TRBV19	NA	NA	TRBJ2-5	CASSLGVAAETQYF	TGTGCCAGTAGCCTGGGGGTAGCGGCGGAGACCCAGTACTTC
TRBV5-1	NA	TRBD1	TRBJ2-3	CASSQGADTQYF	TGCGCCAGCAGCCAGGGGGCAGATACGCAGTATTTT
TRBV11-2	once	NA	TRBJ2-3	CASSLTGTTTDTQYF	TGTGCCAGCAGCTTAACGGGAACCACCACAGATACGCAGTATTTT